The rows below give T cell receptor beta chains drawn from one sample of a study of Graves' ophthalmopathy and Graves' hyperthyroidism. TCRdb used MiXCR to reprocess the multiplex PCR reads, holding one entry per CDR3 protein. This sample has fewer than 350,000 distinct CDR3 sequences, with about a sixth found just once. The source material was peripheral blood. These receptors came from an adult man with Graves' ophthalmopathy. The CDR3 runs from the conserved cysteine through the conserved F or W. A D gene is named only where the DNA matches it firmly. Clone size is not always given. Where it is, it says once, few, many or a class for expanded clones.

D	V	size	J	CDR3	DNA
TRBD1	TRBV18	many	TRBJ1-1	CASSPTGKTEAFF	TGTGCCAGCTCTCCGACAGGGAAGACTGAAGCTTTCTTT
.	TRBV6-2/TRBV6-3	many	TRBJ2-7	CASSYAGVYEQYF	TGTGCCAGCAGTTACGCTGGGGTCTACGAGCAGTACTTC
.	TRBV27	many	TRBJ1-1	CASSTQGHSGAFF	TGTGCCAGCAGTACCCAGGGACATTCGGGAGCTTTCTTT
TRBD2	TRBV20-1	many	TRBJ2-7	CSASLGGGRALGEQYF	TGCAGTGCTAGTCTAGGGGGCGGGAGGGCCCTGGGGGAGCAGTACTTC
.	TRBV12-3/TRBV12-4	.	TRBJ1-1	CASGRTVGTEAFF	TGTGCCAGCGGACGGACAGTTGGGACTGAAGCTTTCTTT
TRBD1	TRBV7-2	.	TRBJ2-1	CASSEQGASNEQFF	TGTGCCAGCAGCGAACAGGGGGCCAGCAATGAGCAGTTCTTC
.	TRBV11-2	many	TRBJ2-2	CASSLRGGANTGELFF	TGTGCCAGCAGCCTCAGAGGGGGGGCGAACACCGGGGAGCTGTTTTTT
TRBD1	TRBV30	.	TRBJ1-2	CAWKRQGPTSEGYTF	TGTGCCTGGAAAAGACAGGGACCTACGTCGGAGGGCTACACCTTC
TRBD2	TRBV6-2/TRBV6-3	many	TRBJ2-7	CASTGERDGYEQYF	TGTGCCAGCACCGGCGAGCGGGACGGCTACGAGCAGTACTTC
TRBD1	TRBV12-3/TRBV12-4	many	TRBJ2-7	CASSSPGGPPYEQYF	TGTGCCAGCAGTTCCCCAGGGGGACCCCCCTACGAGCAGTACTTC
TRBD2	TRBV20-1	many	TRBJ2-7	CSASVSYSGSYEQYF	TGCAGTGCTAGCGTTTCTTATAGCGGGAGTTACGAGCAGTACTTC
.	TRBV10-3	.	TRBJ2-2	CAIRPSHSRTGELFF	TGTGCCATCAGGCCTAGCCATTCTCGAACCGGGGAGCTGTTTTTT
.	TRBV4-3	many	TRBJ1-2	CASSQERGQGHGYTF	TGCGCCAGCAGCCAAGAACGCGGTCAGGGGCATGGCTACACCTTC
.	TRBV15	.	TRBJ2-7	CATSRDLGRQYEQCF	TGTGCCACCAGCAGAGATCTGGGACGGCAGTACGAGCAGTGCTTC
.	TRBV12-3/TRBV12-4	.	TRBJ2-7	CASSSSTGLKGEQYF	TGTGCCAGCAGTTCATCGACAGGCCTCAAGGGCGAGCAGTACTTC
.	TRBV12-3/TRBV12-4	.	TRBJ1-6	CASSLGQLGNSPLHF	TGTGCCAGCAGTTTAGGGCAGTTAGGAAATTCACCCCTCCACTTT
.	TRBV30	many	TRBJ1-1	CAWSVGQGRVAFF	TGTGCCTGGAGTGTCGGGCAGGGTCGTGTGGCTTTCTTT
.	TRBV30	many	TRBJ1-2	CAWSTGTHGYTF	TGTGCCTGGTCTACCGGGACCCATGGCTACACCTTC
.	TRBV12-3/TRBV12-4	many	TRBJ1-6	CASSISKGSPLHF	TGTGCCAGCAGCATATCGAAGGGCTCACCCCTCCACTTT
.	TRBV6-1	many	TRBJ1-1	CASKVRANTEAFF	TGTGCCAGCAAGGTACGGGCGAACACTGAAGCTTTCTTT
TRBD1	TRBV14	many	TRBJ1-2	CASSQVGTENYGYTF	TGTGCCAGCAGCCAAGTGGGGACAGAAAACTATGGCTACACCTTC
.	TRBV28	many	TRBJ1-5	CASSFGIRGEGQPQHF	TGTGCCAGCAGTTTTGGTATCCGGGGAGAAGGTCAGCCCCAGCATTTT
.	TRBV7-8	.	TRBJ1-1	CASSLRGQGGTEAFF	TGTGCCAGCAGCTTACGAGGGCAGGGAGGGACTGAAGCTTTCTTT
.	TRBV7-9	many	TRBJ2-7	CASSFRQAGSYEQYF	TGTGCCAGCAGCTTCAGACAGGCGGGCTCCTACGAGCAGTACTTC
TRBD2	TRBV20-1	.	TRBJ2-5	CSAPLPTGGHETQYF	TGCAGTGCCCCCCTCCCCACGGGGGGGCACGAGACCCAGTACTTC
.	TRBV20-1	many	TRBJ1-5	CSAGGAGAVSNQPQHF	TGCAGTGCTGGGGGCGCAGGGGCGGTGAGCAATCAGCCCCAGCATTTT
.	TRBV6-4	few	TRBJ1-2	CASSRLSRPGAYGYTF	TGTGCCAGCAGTCGACTATCCCGCCCAGGGGCCTATGGCTACACCTTC
.	TRBV20-1	many	TRBJ1-1	CSAPDSPRTEAFF	TGCAGTGCCCCCGATTCCCCGCGCACTGAAGCTTTCTTT
.	TRBV12-3/TRBV12-4	many	TRBJ1-1	CASSPSIRNTEAFF	TGTGCCAGCAGCCCCTCCATCAGGAACACTGAAGCTTTCTTT
.	TRBV12-3/TRBV12-4	.	TRBJ1-1	CASTSRYTEAFF	TGTGCCAGCACCTCGCGGTACACTGAAGCTTTCTTT
.	TRBV7-6	many	TRBJ2-2	CASSLGALQNTGELFF	TGTGCCAGCAGCTTAGGAGCTCTGCAGAACACCGGGGAGCTGTTTTTT
TRBD2	TRBV30	many	TRBJ2-5	CAWYAGGPETQYF	TGTGCCTGGTACGCGGGAGGGCCAGAGACCCAGTACTTC
TRBD2	TRBV29-1	.	TRBJ2-5	CSVEGSSGIGETQYF	TGCAGCGTTGAAGGATCTAGCGGGATTGGGGAGACCCAGTACTTC
TRBD1	TRBV10-3	.	TRBJ2-7	CAISAGQGYTYEQYF	TGTGCCATCAGTGCGGGACAGGGGTACACCTACGAGCAGTACTTC
.	TRBV6-5	.	TRBJ2-6	CASSYAGANVLTF	TGTGCCAGCAGTTACGCGGGGGCCAACGTCCTGACTTTC
.	TRBV28	many	TRBJ1-2	CASSLSPLPDYGYTF	TGTGCCAGCAGTCTTAGCCCGCTCCCGGACTATGGCTACACCTTC
.	TRBV6-1	many	TRBJ1-2	CASSRGQAFNYGYTF	TGTGCCAGCAGCCGGGGACAAGCTTTTAACTATGGCTACACCTTC
.	TRBV6-1	many	TRBJ1-5	CASSGRLGTNWQPQHF	TGTGCCAGCAGTGGGCGACTCGGGACAAACTGGCAGCCCCAGCATTTT
.	TRBV6-2/TRBV6-3	many	TRBJ2-7	CASRTIRGGAYEQYF	TGTGCCAGCAGAACCATCAGGGGAGGCGCCTACGAGCAGTACTTC
TRBD2	TRBV5-1	many	TRBJ2-4	CASSLFIAGAQNIQYF	TGCGCCAGCAGCTTGTTTATAGCGGGGGCCCAAAACATTCAGTACTTC
TRBD1	TRBV19	many	TRBJ2-7	CASRRGQAPSYEQYF	TGTGCCAGTAGGAGGGGACAGGCGCCTTCCTACGAGCAGTACTTC
.	TRBV6-1	many	TRBJ1-2	CASREGVGGYTF	TGTGCCAGCAGGGAGGGGGTGGGAGGCTACACCTTC
.	TRBV12-3/TRBV12-4	.	TRBJ1-5	CASSPRGPDQPQHF	TGTGCCAGCAGCCCCCGGGGGCCCGATCAGCCCCAGCATTTT
TRBD2	TRBV12-3/TRBV12-4	many	TRBJ2-5	CASSFGLAGEETQYF	TGTGCCAGCAGTTTTGGACTAGCGGGGGAAGAGACCCAGTACTTC
TRBD1	TRBV12-3/TRBV12-4	many	TRBJ1-2	CASQGAGGYTF	TGTGCCAGTCAGGGGGCGGGGGGCTACACCTTC
.	TRBV3-1	.	TRBJ1-4	CASSQDEGGVGGTNEKLFF	TGTGCCAGCAGCCAAGATGAGGGAGGGGTAGGGGGAACTAATGAAAAACTGTTTTTT
.	TRBV7-8	.	TRBJ2-4	CASSLVLGNIQYF	TGTGCCAGCAGCTTAGTACTGGGAAACATTCAGTACTTC
.	TRBV20-1	many	TRBJ1-5	CSASRGGRSNQPQHF	TGCAGTGCTTCAAGGGGGGGACGTAGCAATCAGCCCCAGCATTTT
TRBD1	TRBV6-4	many	TRBJ2-7	CAIPRQGALSYEQYF	TGTGCCATCCCTCGACAGGGGGCCTTATCCTACGAGCAGTACTTC
.	TRBV12-3/TRBV12-4	few	TRBJ2-5	CASSLWGTQETQYF	TGTGCCAGCAGTTTGTGGGGGACCCAAGAGACCCAGTACTTC
.	TRBV6-2/TRBV6-3	many	TRBJ2-7	CASTRDSYEQYF	TGTGCCAGCACGCGGGACTCCTACGAGCAGTACTTC
TRBD2	TRBV7-3	many	TRBJ2-7	CASSLGTSGSYEQYF	TGTGCCAGCAGCCTGGGGACTAGCGGTAGCTACGAGCAGTACTTC
.	TRBV7-8	many	TRBJ1-2	CASIEVGRTNYGYTF	TGTGCCAGCATCGAGGTCGGCAGGACTAACTATGGCTACACCTTC
.	TRBV4-1	many	TRBJ2-7	CASSQERALYEQYF	TGCGCCAGCAGCCAAGAGAGGGCGCTCTACGAGCAGTACTTC
TRBD2	TRBV27	many	TRBJ2-5	CASSLSTSGGGTQYF	TGTGCCAGCAGTTTATCGACTAGCGGGGGAGGGACCCAGTACTTC
.	TRBV6-2/TRBV6-3	many	TRBJ1-2	CASSYSGDGYTF	TGTGCCAGCAGTTACTCAGGGGATGGCTACACCTTC
TRBD1	TRBV6-5	few	TRBJ2-7	CASSYGTGGAEQYF	TGTGCCAGCAGTTACGGGACAGGGGGCGCCGAGCAGTACTTC